The rows below give T cell receptor beta chains drawn from one sample of a study of spatial heterogeneity in lung cancer. TCRdb re-called the 5' RACE reads with MiXCR, one entry per CDR3 protein. The table lists over 10,000 distinct CDR3 sequences, around 3.2% of them singletons. Source: lung tumor tissue, taken at surgery. Source of these receptors: a male donor with early-stage non-small cell lung cancer. Both conserved end residues are part of each CDR3. A D gene is named only where the DNA matches it firmly. Some rows mark clone size as missing; the rest say once, few, many or name a class of expanded clone.

DNA,CDR3,size,J,V,D
TGTGCCAGCAGCGTAGAGGCTAGCGCAGCCTACGAGCAGTACTTC,CASSVEASAAYEQYF,medium-sized,TRBJ2-7,TRBV9,NA
TGTGCCAGCAGTTTGGGTCAAAACTATGGCTACACCTTC,CASSLGQNYGYTF,many,TRBJ1-2,TRBV28,NA
TGCAGTGCTAGAGATGTAAACGGACGGCTCTATGGCTACACCTTC,CSARDVNGRLYGYTF,many,TRBJ1-2,TRBV20-1,NA
TGTGCCAGCAGCCAGGGTTTAAGATATGGCTACACCTTC,CASSQGLRYGYTF,many,TRBJ1-2,TRBV12-3/TRBV12-4,NA
TGTGCCAGCAGTGAAGCTAGGACAGCGAACACTGAAGCTTTCTTT,CASSEARTANTEAFF,few,TRBJ1-1,TRBV2,NA
TGTGCCAGCAGTTTCAGGCAGCCCGGCGGGGCCAACGTCCTGACTTTC,CASSFRQPGGANVLTF,many,TRBJ2-6,TRBV28,NA
TGTGCCAGCAGTCTGATGGGGGGCGCTGAAGCTTTCTTT,CASSLMGGAEAFF,many,TRBJ1-1,TRBV12-3/TRBV12-4,NA
TGCGCCAGCAGCTTTTCAGGCGGTGAAGCTTTCTTT,CASSFSGGEAFF,many,TRBJ1-1,TRBV5-1,NA
TGCGCCAGTTCGCCGGGACAGCAAGACTATGGCTACACCTTC,CASSPGQQDYGYTF,many,TRBJ1-2,TRBV5-1,TRBD1
TGTGCCAGCAGTTTAGGGTGGGGGCATTCACCCCTCCACTTT,CASSLGWGHSPLHF,many,TRBJ1-6,TRBV12-3/TRBV12-4,NA
TGTGCCAGCAGCTTAGGGATCGAGCGGGGGGGTGAAGAGACCCAGTACTTC,CASSLGIERGGEETQYF,many,TRBJ2-5,TRBV7-9,TRBD2
TGCGCCAGCAGCACCTCGGGACAGACAGGCACTGGGGCCAACGTCCTGACTTTC,CASSTSGQTGTGANVLTF,many,TRBJ2-6,TRBV4-3,TRBD1
TGTGCCAGCAGTTACAGAGGGGGCAGCTATGGCTACACCTTC,CASSYRGGSYGYTF,many,TRBJ1-2,TRBV6-5,TRBD1
TGTGCCAGCAGGGCTAGCGGGGGGGCCCACGAGACCCAGTACTTC,CASRASGGAHETQYF,many,TRBJ2-5,TRBV12-3/TRBV12-4,TRBD2
TGCAGTGCTAGTTTCTGGGTTTGGTATGGCTACACCTTC,CSASFWVWYGYTF,NA,TRBJ1-2,TRBV20-1,NA
TGTGCCAGCAGCTTGACAGATAGCAATCAGCCCCAGCATTTT,CASSLTDSNQPQHF,many,TRBJ1-5,TRBV11-2,NA
TGCGCCAGCAGCCCCGGGACAGGCGGCTATGGCTACACCTTC,CASSPGTGGYGYTF,many,TRBJ1-2,TRBV5-1,TRBD1
TGTGCCAGCAGCGCCCGACCCCCTAGGGAGGACGAGTACTTC,CASSARPPREDEYF,medium-sized,TRBJ2-7,TRBV9,NA
TGTGCCAGCAGCTTAGGCGGGGGGGTTCTCGAGCAGTACTTC,CASSLGGGVLEQYF,many,TRBJ2-7,TRBV7-2,TRBD2
TGCAGTGCTAGAGACGGCGGGGACACTGAAGCTTTCTTT,CSARDGGDTEAFF,many,TRBJ1-1,TRBV20-1,NA
TGTGCCAGCTCACCACCAACGGGACAGGGGTCAGATACGCAGTATTTT,CASSPPTGQGSDTQYF,many,TRBJ2-3,TRBV18,TRBD1
TGTGCCAGCAGCTTAGTACAGGCCCGATATAATTCACCCCTCCACTTT,CASSLVQARYNSPLHF,many,TRBJ1-6,TRBV7-2,NA
TGTGCCAGTAGGAGGGCCGATCAAAGAGATACGCAGTATTTT,CASRRADQRDTQYF,many,TRBJ2-3,TRBV19,NA
TGTGCCAGCAGCCCTCTACCGGTGAACACTGAAGCTTTCTTT,CASSPLPVNTEAFF,many,TRBJ1-1,TRBV5-4,NA
TGTGCCAGCAGCCCCGACGGGTGGACTGAAGCTTTCTTT,CASSPDGWTEAFF,NA,TRBJ1-1,TRBV21-1,NA
TGTGCCAGCAGCTTGGGCGGCGAACTCTCCTACGAGCAGTACTTC,CASSLGGELSYEQYF,many,TRBJ2-7,TRBV5-4,NA
TGTGCCATCAGTCACGAGAAGGGGATAGGTGCTTTCTTT,CAISHEKGIGAFF,medium-sized,TRBJ1-1,TRBV10-3,NA
TGTGCCAGCAGTGAGGGACTAGCATTACCATACAATGAGCAGTTCTTC,CASSEGLALPYNEQFF,few,TRBJ2-1,TRBV6-1,TRBD2
TGCGCCAGCACTCAGGGAACCACCGGGGAGCTGTTTTTT,CASTQGTTGELFF,few,TRBJ2-2,TRBV10-2,NA
TGCAGCGGTTACGGACAGGGGAACTATGGCTACACCTTC,CSGYGQGNYGYTF,many,TRBJ1-2,TRBV29-1,TRBD1
TGTGCCAGCAGTTTAGGAGCAGGATTGGCGAGCAATCAGCCCCAGCATTTT,CASSLGAGLASNQPQHF,many,TRBJ1-5,TRBV7-2,NA
TGTGCCAGCAGCTTAGGACTAGCCAAAAACATTCAGTACTTC,CASSLGLAKNIQYF,medium-sized,TRBJ2-4,TRBV7-2,NA
TGTGCCAGCAGCTCTAAGGACATTCAGTACTTC,CASSSKDIQYF,medium-sized,TRBJ2-4,TRBV7-2,NA
TGTGCCAGCAGCTTTACAACTAACCGGGAGACCCAGTACTTC,CASSFTTNRETQYF,many,TRBJ2-5,TRBV11-2,NA
TGCAGCGCCAGAAGTGAAAAACTGTTTTTT,CSARSEKLFF,many,TRBJ1-4,TRBV29-1,NA
TGTGCCAGCAGCTCCCACGGGAGGAGTGAAGCTTTCTTT,CASSSHGRSEAFF,medium-sized,TRBJ1-1,TRBV7-8,NA
TGTGCCTGGAGTGTTGGGCAGACAAGACTGTTTTTT,CAWSVGQTRLFF,many,TRBJ1-4,TRBV30,NA
TGTGCCAGCAGCTTGGAGACAAGCAATCAGCCCCAGCATTTT,CASSLETSNQPQHF,many,TRBJ1-5,TRBV5-8,NA
TGTGCCAGCAGCCGACAGGGGGCCACCGGGGAGCTGTTTTTT,CASSRQGATGELFF,many,TRBJ2-2,TRBV7-2,TRBD1
TGTGCCAGCAGCTTAGATCGCCAAAGGGGCTCCTACAATGAGCAGTTCTTC,CASSLDRQRGSYNEQFF,many,TRBJ2-1,TRBV11-2,NA
TGTGCCAGCAGCTTAGAAGGGGGGATTTACAATGAGCAGTTCTTC,CASSLEGGIYNEQFF,many,TRBJ2-1,TRBV7-2,NA
TGCAGTGCTAGAGATCCCCGGACAGGGGATTATAGCAATCAGCCCCAGCATTTT,CSARDPRTGDYSNQPQHF,medium-sized,TRBJ1-5,TRBV20-1,TRBD1
TGTGCCAGCAGTGAGACTAGCGGGGGCACAGATACGCAGTATTTT,CASSETSGGTDTQYF,many,TRBJ2-3,TRBV6-4,TRBD2
TGCGCCAGCAGCTTCGGCACAGGGGCCTACAATGAGCAGTTCTTC,CASSFGTGAYNEQFF,many,TRBJ2-1,TRBV5-1,TRBD1
TGCGCCAGCAGCCAGTTTAATGCGGGGGAGCAGTTCTTC,CASSQFNAGEQFF,many,TRBJ2-1,TRBV4-1,NA
TGTGCCAGCAGCGCCGACTCCCGGACTAGCGGACCAAGCTCCTACGAGCAGTACTTC,CASSADSRTSGPSSYEQYF,many,TRBJ2-7,TRBV9,TRBD2
TGCGCCAGCAGCTTGGTACCAGAACAAGAGACCCAGTACTTC,CASSLVPEQETQYF,many,TRBJ2-5,TRBV5-1,NA
TGCGCCAGCACCCCAGGGGGCGACTACAATGAGCAGTTCTTC,CASTPGGDYNEQFF,many,TRBJ2-1,TRBV5-1,TRBD1
TGTGCCAGCAGTTACTTCGTAGGGTCGAATCAGCCCCAGCATTTT,CASSYFVGSNQPQHF,medium-sized,TRBJ1-5,TRBV6-5,NA
TGTGCCACCGGTCGACAGGGGGTTAATGAAAAACTGTTTTTT,CATGRQGVNEKLFF,many,TRBJ1-4,TRBV15,TRBD1
TGTGCCAGCTCACCCCCTTCGGGACAGAACACTGAAGCTTTCTTT,CASSPPSGQNTEAFF,many,TRBJ1-1,TRBV18,NA
TGTGCCATCAGTGAATCACAGGGGTCATTTTATGAGCAGTTCTTC,CAISESQGSFYEQFF,NA,TRBJ2-1,TRBV10-3,TRBD1
TGCAGCGCGACAGGGGAGGGTAACGCCGGGGAGCTGTTTTTT,CSATGEGNAGELFF,many,TRBJ2-2,TRBV29-1,NA